This TCR beta chain stems from a study of cytomegalovirus exposure and HLA in healthy donors. Study outcomes and limitations: A later analysis linked a missense variant in DCLRE1C to the trimming of TCR beta V and J genes. Most of the CMV-associated TCR beta chains (in a later analysis) appeared to be HLA-restricted. Most TCR beta V segments were productive about 90% or about 30% of the time in an earlier analysis. Sequencing had likely introduced a cluster of highly shared sequence variants as an artifact.

A few counts support this clone. The antigen is undetermined. Both 60 Vbeta primers and 13 Jbeta primers went into the PCR. TCRdb's table, derived via immunoSEQ multiplex PCR, lists solely in-frame clones and lacks some. The data hold under 200,000 clones, with 80% observed a single time. Germline V lookup: CDR1 LGHNT, CDR2 FRNRAP. The CDR3 runs to 14 residues. V was shortened by 1 base and J by 2 bases, with 8 bases between the two germline ends. The chain couples TRBV12-5 to TRBJ1-2, with D possibly being TRBD1 (6 bases). This sequence was found in a man aged 35 to 55 in good health and CMV-seropositive. What was sequenced was PBMCs. CDR3 sequence reads: CASGLGTVNYGYTF. DNA for the CDR3: TGTGCTAGTGGTTTGGGGACAGTGAACTATGGCTACACCTTC.